The rows below give T cell receptor beta chains drawn from one sample of a study of human T cells and chemical hapten exposure. Each CDR3 protein is one row after TCRdb ran MiXCR on the RACE reads. The sample has 120,000 to 150,000 distinct CDR3 sequences, 12% seen once. The source was whole blood, collected in connection with sensitization to the hapten diphenylcyclopropenone (DPC). The receptors stem from a woman aged 45-59 years with alopecia areata. Some clones in this sample may be carry-over from other donors' samples. CDR3s leave out the opening cysteine and the closing phenylalanine or tryptophan. The order of the fields is J gene, V gene, CDR3 protein.

>TRBJ2-7|TRBV6-1
ASSERWQGGEQY
>TRBJ2-3|TRBV2
ASSPRGFGTDTQY
>TRBJ2-5|TRBV5-4
ASSLVAEGTQY
>TRBJ2-1|TRBV12-3/TRBV12-4
ASTSWGHEQF
>TRBJ2-2|TRBV6-6
ASIPGGRERTGELF
>TRBJ1-1|TRBV18
ASSPPVDRGPVNTEAF
>TRBJ2-7|TRBV7-8
ASSLRQISYEQY
>TRBJ2-7|TRBV5-1
ASSFRGQTYEQY
>TRBJ2-1|TRBV12-5
ASGLQGSSYNEQF
>TRBJ1-5|TRBV19
ASSINTVNQPQH
>TRBJ2-3|TRBV7-3
ASSFPSSDTQY
>TRBJ2-3|TRBV9
ASSKRQGALADTQY